The source of this TCR beta chain is a study of blood T cells in healthy people across ages. In its sample, this clonotype was seen a few times. One end of the junction does not line up with germline, which may come from a read error. The CDR3 covers 14 residues. Germline V gene lookup returns CDR1 MGHRA and CDR2 YSYEKL. Sample-barcoded 5' priming and a J-beta primer mix drove a second PCR of about 7 to 11 cycles. From the 5' RACE reads, TCRdb called clonotypes with MiXCR, one entry per CDR3 protein. This table has 1.6 million or so distinct CDR3 sequences, around 36% appearing once. The sample taken for sequencing was blood. The sequence was obtained from a woman in her twenties or thirties in good health. The chain is built from TRBV4-1 and TRBJ1-2; TRBD1 matches 10 bases. In nucleotides, the CDR3 is TGCGCCAGCGCTGGGACAGGGGAGACCTATGGCTACACTTTC. The encoded protein is CASAGTGETYGYTF.